This T cell receptor (beta chain) was documented in a study of response to subunit inactivated influenza vaccine. Germline assignment: CDR1 DFQATT and CDR2 SNEGSKA (reference sequence). The CDR3 runs to 13 residues. The junction had 9 bases not matched to a gene; V was cut back by 6 bases and J by 8 bases. On this clonotype itself: Its cognate antigen is unknown.

Study-wide results and caveats: It was the authors' suggestion that each seasonal influenza vaccination recruits few new T cells.

TCRdb recomputed calls from the RT-PCR reads with MiXCR, one row per CDR3 protein. The table has 450,000 to 550,000 distinct CDR3 sequences, roughly 23% seen once. The clonotype comes from a man between 45 and 60 years old who received an inactivated influenza vaccine. V usage is TRBV20-1 and J usage is TRBJ2-2; 7 nucleotides line up with TRBD2. Specimen: CD4+ T cells sorted from PBMCs, collected more than 4 days after vaccination. For the CDR3, the DNA is TGCAGTGCCCGGGACTACCTACTGGGGGAGCTGTTTTTT. This encodes CSARDYLLGELFF.